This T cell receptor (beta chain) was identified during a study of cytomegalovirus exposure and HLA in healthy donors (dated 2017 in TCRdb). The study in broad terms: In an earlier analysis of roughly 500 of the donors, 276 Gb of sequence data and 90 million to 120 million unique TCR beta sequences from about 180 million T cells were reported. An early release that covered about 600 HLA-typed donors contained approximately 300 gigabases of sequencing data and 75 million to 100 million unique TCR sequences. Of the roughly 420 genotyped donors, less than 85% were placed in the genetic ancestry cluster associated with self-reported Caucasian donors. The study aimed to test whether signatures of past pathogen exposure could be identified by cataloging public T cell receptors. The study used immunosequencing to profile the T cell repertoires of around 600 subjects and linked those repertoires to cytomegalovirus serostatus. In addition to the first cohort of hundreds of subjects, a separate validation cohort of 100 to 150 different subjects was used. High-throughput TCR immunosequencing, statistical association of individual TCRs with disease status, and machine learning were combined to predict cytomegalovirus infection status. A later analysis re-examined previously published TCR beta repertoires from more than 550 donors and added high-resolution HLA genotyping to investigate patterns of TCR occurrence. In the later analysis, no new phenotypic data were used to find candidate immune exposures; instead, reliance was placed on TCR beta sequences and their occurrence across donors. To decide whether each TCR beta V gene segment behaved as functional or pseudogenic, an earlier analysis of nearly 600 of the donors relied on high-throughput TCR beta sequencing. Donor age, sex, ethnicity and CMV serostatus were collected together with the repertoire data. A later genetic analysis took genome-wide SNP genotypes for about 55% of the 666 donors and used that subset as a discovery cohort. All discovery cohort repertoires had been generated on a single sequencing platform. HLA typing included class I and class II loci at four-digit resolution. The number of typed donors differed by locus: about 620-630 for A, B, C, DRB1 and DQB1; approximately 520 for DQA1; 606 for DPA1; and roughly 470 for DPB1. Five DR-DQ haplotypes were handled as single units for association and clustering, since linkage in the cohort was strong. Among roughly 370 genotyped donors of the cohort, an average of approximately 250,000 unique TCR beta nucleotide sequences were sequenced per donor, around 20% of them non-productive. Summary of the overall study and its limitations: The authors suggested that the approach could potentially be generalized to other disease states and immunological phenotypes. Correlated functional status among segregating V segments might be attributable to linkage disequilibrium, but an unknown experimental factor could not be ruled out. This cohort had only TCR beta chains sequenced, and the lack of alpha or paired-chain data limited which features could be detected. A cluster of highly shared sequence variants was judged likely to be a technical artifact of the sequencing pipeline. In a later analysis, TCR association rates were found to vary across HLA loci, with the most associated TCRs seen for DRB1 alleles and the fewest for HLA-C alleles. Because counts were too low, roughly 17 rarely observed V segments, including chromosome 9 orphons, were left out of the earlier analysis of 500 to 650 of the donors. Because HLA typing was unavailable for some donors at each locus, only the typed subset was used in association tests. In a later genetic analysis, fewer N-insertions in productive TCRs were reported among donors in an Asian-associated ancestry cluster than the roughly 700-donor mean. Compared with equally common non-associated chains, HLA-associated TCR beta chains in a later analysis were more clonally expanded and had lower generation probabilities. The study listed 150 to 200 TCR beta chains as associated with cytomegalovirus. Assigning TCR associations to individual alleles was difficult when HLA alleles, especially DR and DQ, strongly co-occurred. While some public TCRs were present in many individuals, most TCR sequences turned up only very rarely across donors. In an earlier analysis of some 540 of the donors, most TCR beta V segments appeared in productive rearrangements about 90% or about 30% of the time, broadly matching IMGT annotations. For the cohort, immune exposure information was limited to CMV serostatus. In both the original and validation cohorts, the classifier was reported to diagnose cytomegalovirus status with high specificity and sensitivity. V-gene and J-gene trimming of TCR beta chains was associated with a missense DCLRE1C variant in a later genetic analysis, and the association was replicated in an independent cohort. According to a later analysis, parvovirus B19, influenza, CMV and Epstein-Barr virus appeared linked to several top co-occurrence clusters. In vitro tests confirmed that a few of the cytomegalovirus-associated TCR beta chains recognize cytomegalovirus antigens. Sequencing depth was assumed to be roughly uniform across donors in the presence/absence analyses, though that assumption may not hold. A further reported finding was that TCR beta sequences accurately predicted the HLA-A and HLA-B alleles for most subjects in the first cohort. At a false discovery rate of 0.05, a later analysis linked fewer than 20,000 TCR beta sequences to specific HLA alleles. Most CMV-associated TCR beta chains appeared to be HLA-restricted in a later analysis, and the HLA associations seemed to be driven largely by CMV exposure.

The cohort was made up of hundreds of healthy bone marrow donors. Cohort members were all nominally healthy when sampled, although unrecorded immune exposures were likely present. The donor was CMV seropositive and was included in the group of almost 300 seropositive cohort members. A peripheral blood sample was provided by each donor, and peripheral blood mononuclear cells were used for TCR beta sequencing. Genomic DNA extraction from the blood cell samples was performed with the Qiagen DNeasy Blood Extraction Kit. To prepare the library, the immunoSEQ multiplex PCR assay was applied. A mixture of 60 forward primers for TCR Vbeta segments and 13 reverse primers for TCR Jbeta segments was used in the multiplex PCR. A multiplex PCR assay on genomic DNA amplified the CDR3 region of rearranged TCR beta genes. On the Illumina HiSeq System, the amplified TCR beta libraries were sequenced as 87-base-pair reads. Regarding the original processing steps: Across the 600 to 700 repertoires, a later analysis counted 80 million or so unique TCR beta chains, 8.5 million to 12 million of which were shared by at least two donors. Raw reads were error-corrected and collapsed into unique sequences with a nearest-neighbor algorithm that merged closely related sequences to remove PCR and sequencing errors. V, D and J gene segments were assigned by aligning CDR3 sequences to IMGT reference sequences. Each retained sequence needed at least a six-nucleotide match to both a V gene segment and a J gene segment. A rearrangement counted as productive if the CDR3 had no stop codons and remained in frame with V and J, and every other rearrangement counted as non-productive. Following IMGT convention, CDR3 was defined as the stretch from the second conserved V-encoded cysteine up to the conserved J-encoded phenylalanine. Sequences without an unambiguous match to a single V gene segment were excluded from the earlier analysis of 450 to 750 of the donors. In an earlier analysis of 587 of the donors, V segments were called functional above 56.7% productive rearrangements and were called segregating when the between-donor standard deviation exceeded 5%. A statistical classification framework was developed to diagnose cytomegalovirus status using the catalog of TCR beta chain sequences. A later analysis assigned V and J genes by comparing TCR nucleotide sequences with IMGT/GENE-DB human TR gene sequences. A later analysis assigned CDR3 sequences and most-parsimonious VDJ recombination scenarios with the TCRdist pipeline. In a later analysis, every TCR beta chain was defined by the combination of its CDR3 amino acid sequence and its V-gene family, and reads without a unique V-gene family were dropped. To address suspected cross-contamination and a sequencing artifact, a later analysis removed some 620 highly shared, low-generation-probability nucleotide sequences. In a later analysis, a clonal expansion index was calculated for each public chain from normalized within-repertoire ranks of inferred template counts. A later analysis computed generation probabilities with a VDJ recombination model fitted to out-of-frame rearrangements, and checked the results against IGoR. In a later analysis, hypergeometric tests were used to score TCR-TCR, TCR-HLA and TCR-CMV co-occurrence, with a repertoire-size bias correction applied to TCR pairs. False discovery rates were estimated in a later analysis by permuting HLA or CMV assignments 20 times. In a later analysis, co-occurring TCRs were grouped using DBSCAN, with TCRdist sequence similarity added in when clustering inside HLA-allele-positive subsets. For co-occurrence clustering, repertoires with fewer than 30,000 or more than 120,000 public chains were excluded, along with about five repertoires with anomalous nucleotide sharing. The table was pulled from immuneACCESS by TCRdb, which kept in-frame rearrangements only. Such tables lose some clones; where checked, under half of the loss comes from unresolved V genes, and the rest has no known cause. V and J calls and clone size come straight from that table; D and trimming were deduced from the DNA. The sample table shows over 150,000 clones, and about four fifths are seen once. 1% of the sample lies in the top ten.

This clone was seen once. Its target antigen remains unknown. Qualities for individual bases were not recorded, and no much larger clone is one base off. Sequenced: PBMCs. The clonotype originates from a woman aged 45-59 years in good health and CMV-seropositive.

The CDR3 loop reads CAISERLVGASGANEQFF. The nucleotides are TGTGCCATCAGTGAACGGTTGGTTGGGGCTAGCGGGGCTAATGAGCAGTTCTTC. The V gene is TRBV10-3 and the J gene is TRBJ2-1; TRBD2 lines up with 9 middle nucleotides. The germline V gene specifies ENHRY as CDR1 and SYGVKD as CDR2. V trim: 3 bases; J trim: 7 bases; unmatched bases: 16. Taken from cysteine to phenylalanine, the CDR3 has 18 residues. Kept here is only the CDR3 DNA, which spans 54 bases and is read in frame from base 1.